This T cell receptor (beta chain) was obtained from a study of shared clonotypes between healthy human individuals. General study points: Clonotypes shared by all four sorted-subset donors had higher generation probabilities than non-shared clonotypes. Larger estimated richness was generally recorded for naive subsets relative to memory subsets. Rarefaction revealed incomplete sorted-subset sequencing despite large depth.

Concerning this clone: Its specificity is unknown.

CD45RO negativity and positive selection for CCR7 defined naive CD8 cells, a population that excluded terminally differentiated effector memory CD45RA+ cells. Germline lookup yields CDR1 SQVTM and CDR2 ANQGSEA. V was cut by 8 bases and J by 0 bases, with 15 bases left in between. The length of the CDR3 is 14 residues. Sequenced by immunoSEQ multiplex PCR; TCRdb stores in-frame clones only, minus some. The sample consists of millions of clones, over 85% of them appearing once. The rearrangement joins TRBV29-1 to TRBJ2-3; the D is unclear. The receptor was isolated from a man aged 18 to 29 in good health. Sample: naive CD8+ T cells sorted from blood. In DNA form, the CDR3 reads TGCAGCCCCCGACTTTACACTAGCACAGATACGCAGTATTTT. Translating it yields CSPRLYTSTDTQYF.